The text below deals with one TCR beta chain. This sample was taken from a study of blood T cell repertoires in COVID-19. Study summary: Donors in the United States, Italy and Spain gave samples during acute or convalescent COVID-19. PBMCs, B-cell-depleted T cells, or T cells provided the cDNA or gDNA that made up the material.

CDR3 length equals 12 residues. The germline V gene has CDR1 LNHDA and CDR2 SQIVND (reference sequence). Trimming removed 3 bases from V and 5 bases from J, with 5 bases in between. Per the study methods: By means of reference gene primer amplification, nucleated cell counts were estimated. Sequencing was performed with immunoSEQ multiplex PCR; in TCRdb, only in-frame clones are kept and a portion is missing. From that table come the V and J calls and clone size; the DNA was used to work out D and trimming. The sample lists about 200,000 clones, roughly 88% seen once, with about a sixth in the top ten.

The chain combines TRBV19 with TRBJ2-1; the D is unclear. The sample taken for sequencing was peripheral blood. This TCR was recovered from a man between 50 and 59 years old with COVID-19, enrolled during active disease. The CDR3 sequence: CASSMGNNEQFF. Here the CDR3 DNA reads TGTGCCAGTAGTATGGGCAACAATGAGCAGTTCTTC.